This T cell receptor (beta chain) was identified in a study of OX40 agonist ivuxolimab in advanced cancers. About the full investigation: Ivuxolimab was an agonistic, fully human IgG2 monoclonal antibody directed against OX40 (CD134), a costimulatory receptor. Intravenous ivuxolimab was administered to patients every 2 weeks at six dose levels: 0.01, 0.1, 0.3, 1.5, 3 and 10 mg/kg. Of the roughly 54 dose-escalation patients, hepatocellular carcinoma was present in roughly 19, melanoma in some 15, renal cell carcinoma in 9 and head and neck cancer in 9. In the dose-escalation cohort, approximately 83% of patients were male, and the mean age was around 65 years with a range of about 23 to 79. Patients were allowed to have had prior anti-PD-1, anti-PD-L1 or anti-CTLA-4 therapy, and roughly two fifths of the dose-escalation patients had been treated with checkpoint inhibitors. Partial responses occurred in three dose-escalation patients, of whom one had hepatocellular carcinoma and two had cutaneous melanoma. Peripheral TCRbeta sequencing was intended to test whether TCR sequence diversity was altered and clonal T-cell expansion was caused by ivuxolimab. The paper reports the monotherapy dose-escalation portion (N of about 51 patients) of the phase I ivuxolimab trial. The research as a whole found: The antigen specificity of the peripheral T cells that underwent clonal expansion was not determined. Low levels of normalized T-cell clonal expansion were also seen in some patients who did not respond. In partial responders in the 0.1-3.0 mg/kg groups, normalized peripheral clonal expansion was found to be among the lowest, especially among CD8+ T cells. After ivuxolimab, more expanded clones were found on average in CD8+ T cells than in CD4+ T cells. At doses of 0.1 to 3.0 mg/kg, clonal expansion of both CD4+ and CD8+ T cells in blood was seen between baseline and week 6.

As for this clone: There is no known antigen for this receptor. Within one base of it there is no much larger clone, and no base qualities were kept.

The trial excluded patients who had a history of autoimmune disease or were on systemic immunosuppression. Peripheral blood for TCR sequencing was collected from all dose cohorts at baseline, on cycle 4 day 1, and on cycle 7 day 1. The samples were taken from a phase I, first-in-human, multicenter, open-label dose-escalation trial of ivuxolimab. Adults with locally advanced or metastatic melanoma, renal cell carcinoma, hepatocellular carcinoma or head and neck squamous cell carcinoma were enrolled in the trial. Before TCR sequencing, CD4+ T cells and CD8+ T cells from peripheral blood were sorted into separate populations. The germline V gene gives CDR1 as MNHNS and CDR2 as SASEGT. Cut back by 3 bases and 7 bases, the V and J ends lie 10 bases apart. The CDR3 goes from the cysteine to the phenylalanine over 13 residues. This entry keeps only the CDR3 DNA: 39 bases, framed from base 1. Genomic DNA was extracted from sorted cells for sequencing of the TCRbeta CDR3 region. TCRbeta CDR3 regions were sequenced using the immunoSEQ Assay. This is the immuneACCESS table as TCRdb keeps it, with only in-frame sequences that have V and J called. A part of the clones is gone; compared with another copy, unresolved V genes explain less than half, and the rest is unexplained. The sample table lists approximately 70,000 clones, around 89% of them with a count of one. The ten largest account for 0.94% of the sample.

Recombination linked TRBV6-1 to TRBJ1-5; the D gene cannot be resolved reliably. The source is an adult with an advanced solid tumor such as melanoma, head and neck, liver or kidney cancer. This specimen consisted of CD4+ or CD8+ T cells sorted from blood, obtained in a trial of the OX40 agonist ivuxolimab. The bases read TGTGCCAGCAGTGATTGGATTCGGCAGCCCCAGCATTTT. This encodes CASSDWIRQPQHF.